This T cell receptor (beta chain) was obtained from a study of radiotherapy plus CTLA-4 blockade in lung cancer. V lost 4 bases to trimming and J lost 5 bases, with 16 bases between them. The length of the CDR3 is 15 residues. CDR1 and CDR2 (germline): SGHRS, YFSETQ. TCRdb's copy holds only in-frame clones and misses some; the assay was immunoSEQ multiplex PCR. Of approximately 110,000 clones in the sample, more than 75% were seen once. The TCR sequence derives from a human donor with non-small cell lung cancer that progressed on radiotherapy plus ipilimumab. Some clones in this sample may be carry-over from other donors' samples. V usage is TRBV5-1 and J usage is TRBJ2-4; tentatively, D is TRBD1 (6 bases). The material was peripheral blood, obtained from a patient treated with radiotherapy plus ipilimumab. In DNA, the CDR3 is TGCGCCAGCAGCAAACAGGGAGTTGGTCAAAACATTCAGTACTTC. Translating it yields CASSKQGVGQNIQYF.